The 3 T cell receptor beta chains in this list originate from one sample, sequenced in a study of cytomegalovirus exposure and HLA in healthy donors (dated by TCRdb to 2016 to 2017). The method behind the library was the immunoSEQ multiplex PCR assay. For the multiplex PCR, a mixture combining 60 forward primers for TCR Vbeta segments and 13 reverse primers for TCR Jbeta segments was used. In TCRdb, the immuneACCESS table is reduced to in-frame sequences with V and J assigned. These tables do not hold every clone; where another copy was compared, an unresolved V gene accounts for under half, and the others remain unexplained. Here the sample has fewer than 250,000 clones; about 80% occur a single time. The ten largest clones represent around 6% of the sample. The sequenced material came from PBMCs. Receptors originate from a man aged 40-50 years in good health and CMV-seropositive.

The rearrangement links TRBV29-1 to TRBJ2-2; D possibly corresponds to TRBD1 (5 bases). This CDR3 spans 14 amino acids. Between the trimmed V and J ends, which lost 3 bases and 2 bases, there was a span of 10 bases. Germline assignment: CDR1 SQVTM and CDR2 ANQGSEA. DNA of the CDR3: TGCAGCGTTGAGGGGCCCCTCAACACCGGGGAGCTGTTTTTT. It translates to CSVEGPLNTGELFF.

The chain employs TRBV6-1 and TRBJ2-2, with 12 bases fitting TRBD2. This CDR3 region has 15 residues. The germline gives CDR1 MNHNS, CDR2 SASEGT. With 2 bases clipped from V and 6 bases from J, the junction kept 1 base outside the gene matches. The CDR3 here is CASSELAGGPGELFF. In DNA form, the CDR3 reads TGTGCCAGCAGTGAACTAGCGGGAGGGCCCGGGGAGCTGTTTTTT.

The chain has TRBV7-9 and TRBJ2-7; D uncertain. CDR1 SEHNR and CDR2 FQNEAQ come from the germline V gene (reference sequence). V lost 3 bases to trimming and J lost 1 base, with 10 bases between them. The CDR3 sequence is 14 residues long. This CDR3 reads CASSLGSKSYEQYF. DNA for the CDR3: TGTGCCAGCAGCTTGGGCAGCAAATCCTACGAGCAGTACTTC.